Listed here are 19 T cell receptor beta chains from one sample, sequenced in a study of blood T cell repertoires in COVID-19. Repertoires were generated with immunoSEQ multiplex PCR, while TCRdb's copy carries only in-frame clones and drops some. The table records about 120,000 clones, 81% of them present only once. The sequenced material came from peripheral blood. The receptors stem from a human donor in a cohort sampled during active COVID-19.

This chain connects TRBV9 to TRBJ2-7, with 10 bases lining up with TRBD1. Germline V gives CDR1 SGDLS, CDR2 YYNGEE. J gave up 2 bases and V 3 bases, and 5 bases lay outside the gene matches. The CDR3 length is 15 residues. CDR3 nucleotides: TGTGCCAGCAGCGACCCCGGGACAGGGGCCTACGAGCAGTACTTC. Amino acids: CASSDPGTGAYEQYF.

The chain recombines TRBV21-1 with TRBJ1-5; whether TRBD1, the table's D call, matches the DNA was not checked. TRBV21-1 is recorded as a pseudogene. The CDR3 is made up of 13 amino acids. This chain's CDR3 is CASSNRGQQPQHF. CDR3 nucleotide sequence: TGTGCCAGCAGCAACAGGGGGCAGCAGCCCCAGCATTTT.

CDR3 sequence reads: CASSLVSEGAHEQYF. The DNA for the CDR3 is TGTGCCAGCAGCTTAGTGTCCGAGGGGGCCCACGAGCAGTACTTC. The V gene is TRBV7-2, the J gene TRBJ2-7; 7 bases map to TRBD1. The CDR3 loop spans 15 amino acids. In germline, CDR1 is SGHTA, CDR2 FQGNSA. J lost 5 bases, V lost 1 base, and 8 bases had no gene match.

CDR3 DNA: TGCAGCGGAGGAGGGTTGAACACTGAAGCTTTCTTT. Protein: CSGGGLNTEAFF. The rearrangement links TRBV29-1 to TRBJ1-1; D is ambiguous. Germline CDR1 and CDR2: SQVTM and ANQGSEA. V lost 7 bases and J 0 bases, leaving 9 bases between the germline ends. The CDR3 is 12 residues long.

The CDR3 DNA sequence: TGTGCCAGCAGCACCAGCTACGAGCAGTACTTC. Its protein product is CASSTSYEQYF. The V call is TRBV7-2, the J call TRBJ2-7; D remains unclear. Between the trimmed V and J ends, which lost 5 bases and 3 bases, there was a span of 5 bases. This CDR3 has 11 residues. Germline CDR1 reads SGHTA; CDR2 reads FQGNSA.

The rearrangement joins TRBV7-8 to TRBJ2-6; possible D gene TRBD2, 5 bases. The ends were cut back, 6 bases at V and 1 base at J, with 19 bases in the middle. The CDR3 is 18 amino acids. Germline CDR1 is SGHVS and CDR2 is FQNEAQ. CDR3 DNA sequence: TGTGCCAGCAGGCTAGACGGGGTAACCTTATCTGGGGCCAACGTCCTGACTTTC. Translated: CASRLDGVTLSGANVLTF.

This chain connects TRBV29-1 to TRBJ1-2; D call uncertain. Trimming left V 0 bases short and J 8 bases short, with 13 bases between. Germline V gene lookup returns CDR1 SQVTM and CDR2 ANQGSEA. The CDR3 length is 13 residues. CDR3 region: CSVEDSGRKGYTF. For the CDR3, the DNA is TGCAGCGTTGAAGATAGCGGGAGGAAGGGCTACACCTTC.

This chain joins TRBV21-1 and TRBJ1-5; the D call of TRBD1 is as the table states it, not checked on the DNA. TRBV21-1 is assigned pseudogene status. The length of the CDR3 is 14 residues. As DNA, the CDR3 is TGTGCCAGCAGCCATTACAGGGACAATCAGCCCCAGCATTTT. Translated, it gives CASSHYRDNQPQHF.

The rearrangement uses TRBV28 and TRBJ2-7, with 7 bases matching TRBD1. Germline values: CDR1 MDHEN, CDR2 SYDVKM. V shed 2 bases and J 6 bases; nucleotides not matched to a gene: 7. This CDR3 has 14 residues. The CDR3 reads CASSLPRQGLEQYF. The CDR3 DNA follows: TGTGCCAGCAGTTTACCCCGACAGGGTCTCGAGCAGTACTTC.

At least ten counts were recorded for this clone. J is TRBJ2-7 and V is TRBV5-6, with D perhaps matching TRBD2 (6 bases). CDR1 is SGHDT and CDR2 is YYEEEE in the germline V gene. Between the trimmed V and J ends, which lost 4 bases and 3 bases, there was a span of 14 bases. This CDR3 is built from 14 residues. This CDR3 is CASSGQLAYYEQYF. Here the CDR3 DNA reads TGTGCCAGCAGCGGGCAACTAGCATACTACGAGCAGTACTTC.

The chain's CDR3 is CASSQVGLAGGVTDTQYF. Here the CDR3 DNA reads TGCGCCAGCAGCCAAGTGGGACTAGCGGGGGGTGTCACAGATACGCAGTATTTT. The chain combines TRBV4-1 with TRBJ2-3, with 15 bases aligning to TRBD2. Germline V gene sequence: CDR1 MGHRA, CDR2 YSYEKL. The CDR3 runs to 18 residues. Germline trimming cut 1 base from V and 2 bases from J; bases unmatched to any gene: 4.

The rearrangement links TRBV6-6 to TRBJ1-6, with 7 bases fitting TRBD1. This CDR3 is 17 amino acids long. V shed 5 bases and J 3 bases; nucleotides not matched to a gene: 10. Germline V gives CDR1 MNHNY, CDR2 SVGAGI (reference sequence). In nucleotides, the CDR3 is TGTGCCAGCAGTCGAGCCCGGGACAGTAGCTATAATTCACCCCTCCACTTT. Its protein product is CASSRARDSSYNSPLHF.

This clone was counted once. The chain carries TRBV9 and TRBJ1-1; 7 nucleotides match TRBD1. There are 12 residues in the CDR3. Germline trimming cut 1 base from V and 6 bases from J; bases unmatched to any gene: 0. Germline CDR1 SGDLS, CDR2 YYNGEE. In DNA form, the CDR3 reads TGTGCCAGCAGCGTACAGGGGGCTGAAGCTTTCTTT. Its translation is CASSVQGAEAFF.

The genes are TRBV19 and TRBJ1-6; weak D call: TRBD1 (6 bases). Germline V lookup: CDR1 LNHDA, CDR2 SQIVND (reference sequence). The CDR3 contains 15 residues. Trimming cost V 1 base and J 4 bases, with 8 bases left between them. This CDR3 reads CASSIARGYNSPLHF. The CDR3 DNA is TGTGCCAGTAGTATAGCCAGGGGATATAATTCACCCCTCCACTTT.

This clone was seen more than once but under ten times. The rearrangement links TRBV30 to TRBJ1-1; D remains unclear. V lost 0 bases and J lost 0, with 5 bases in between. Looked up from germline, CDR1 is GTSNPN and CDR2 is SVGIG (reference sequence). The CDR3 is 13 amino acids. CDR3 nucleotide sequence: TGTGCCTGGAGTGTATCAGTGAACACTGAAGCTTTCTTT. This sequence encodes CAWSVSVNTEAFF.

This clone turned up a few times. The chain carries TRBV7-9 and TRBJ1-2, with 7 bases lining up with TRBD1. V gave up 1 base and J gave up 4 bases; unmatched junction bases: 6. Germline CDR1 is SEHNR and CDR2 is FQNEAQ (reference sequence). The CDR3 runs 15 residues. CDR3 DNA: TGTGCCAGCAGCTTAGTGAGGGGGCAGGGCTATGGCTACACCTTC. Residues: CASSLVRGQGYGYTF.

The V gene is TRBV18, the J gene TRBJ1-2, with TRBD1 identical over 12 bases. This CDR3 spans 17 amino acids. V gave up 2 bases and J gave up 6 bases; unmatched junction bases: 10. Germline CDR1 and CDR2: KGHSH and LQKENI. CDR3 coding DNA: TGTGCCAGCTCACCAGATTGGAAAGGGACAGGGGGCGATGGCTACACCTTC. This codes for CASSPDWKGTGGDGYTF. Full variable domain (outside the CDR3, taken from reference TRBV18 and TRBJ1-2): NAGVMQNPRHLVRRRGQEARLRCSPMKGHSHVYWYRQLPEEGLKFMVYLQKENIIDESGMPKERFSAEFPKEGPSILRIQQVVRGDSAAYFCASSPDWKGTGGDGYTFGSGTRLTVV.

This chain connects TRBV15 to TRBJ2-7; 8 bases line up with TRBD1. The germline gives CDR1 LNHNV, CDR2 YYDKDF (reference sequence). J gave up 2 bases and V 0 bases, and 3 bases lay outside the gene matches. The CDR3 sequence is 15 residues long. The CDR3 coding sequence is TGTGCCACCAGCAGAGATCGACAGGGGACCTACGAGCAGTACTTC. This translates into CATSRDRQGTYEQYF.

The V gene is TRBV4-1, the J gene TRBJ2-7, with a weak D call TRBD1 (6 bases). This CDR3 is 15 amino acids long. V lost 0 bases, J lost 2 bases, and 11 bases lay in between. Germline V gene lookup returns CDR1 MGHRA and CDR2 YSYEKL. The DNA of the CDR3 is TGCGCCAGCAGCCAAGACGTACAGGGTCCCTACGAGCAGTACTTC. Translated, it gives CASSQDVQGPYEQYF.